This T cell receptor beta chain comes out of a study of shared clonotypes between healthy human individuals. Study-level points and caveats: Sharing across four donors was highest in naive CD4 (roughly 5%) and lowest in memory CD8 (around 0.4%).

This clone was counted a single time. Its antigen remains unidentified. The genomic DNA of each subset was split evenly across several immunoSEQ plates. TCRdb's table, derived via immunoSEQ multiplex PCR, lists solely in-frame clones and lacks some. The table includes approximately 2.5 million clones, roughly 93% detected once. This CDR3 comprises 16 residues. The junction had 11 bases not matched to a gene; V was cut back by 4 bases and J by 6 bases. CDR1 and CDR2 from the germline V gene are MDHEN and SYDVKM. The receptor's source is a young man in good health. Some clones in this sample may be carry-over from other donors' samples. The sequenced material came from naive CD4+ T cells from PBMCs. Described subset: CD45RA+ positively selected. V gene TRBV28 combines with J gene TRBJ2-7, with 11 nucleotides matching TRBD2. In DNA, the CDR3 is TGTGCCAGCAGTTACCTCCGGGGGGGGACTAGCGGCGAGCAGTACTTC. Protein product: CASSYLRGGTSGEQYF.